What follows are 29 T cell receptor beta chains derived from one specimen sequenced in a study of CD8 T cells in Susac syndrome. An input of roughly 0.45 to 1 ug of RNA was subjected to reverse transcription using random hexamers. TCRdb itself ran the immunoSEQ multiplex PCR reads through MiXCR, one entry per CDR3 protein. The sample gives around 100,000 distinct CDR3 sequences, around 95% of which show up once; 0.3% is in the top ten. Sequenced material: CD8+ T cells from PBMCs. The receptors here all came from a human donor with Susac syndrome.

The V call is TRBV28, the J call TRBJ1-2; the match to TRBD1 covers 10 bases. The germline gives CDR1 MDHEN, CDR2 SYDVKM. This CDR3 contains 14 residues. The ends lost 5 bases at V and 1 base at J; junction bases unmatched: 1. CDR3 residues: CASSDRGLNYGYTF. For the CDR3, the DNA is TGTGCCAGCAGTGACAGGGGGCTTAACTATGGCTACACCTTC.

The chain combines TRBV4-2 with TRBJ2-3, with a weak D call TRBD2 (5 bases). Trimming shortened V by 0 bases and J by 0 bases, and 10 bases separated the two germline ends. This CDR3 has 16 residues. The V gene's germline CDR1 is LGHNA and CDR2 YNFKEQ. CDR3 sequence (DNA): TGTGCCAGCAGCCAAGACCTAGCAGCTAGCACAGATACGCAGTATTTT. It codes for CASSQDLAASTDTQYF.

The CDR3 is CSGAGKTLNTEAFF. Here the CDR3 DNA reads TGCAGTGGAGCTGGGAAGACCCTCAACACTGAAGCTTTCTTT. The chain uses TRBV20-1 and TRBJ1-1; D gene ambiguous. CDR1 DFQATT and CDR2 SNEGSKA come from the germline V gene (reference sequence). The CDR3 has 14 residues. V shed 7 bases and J shed 2 bases, with 17 bases lying between them.

The rearrangement joins TRBV20-1 to TRBJ2-1; D is unresolved. The CDR3 contains 12 residues. The germline gives CDR1 DFQATT, CDR2 SNEGSKA (reference sequence). V was cut by 4 bases and J by 8 bases, with 12 bases left in between. The CDR3 loop is CSANQRMDEQFF. CDR3 nucleotide sequence: TGCAGTGCTAACCAACGTATGGATGAGCAGTTCTTC.

The V call is TRBV12-3 or TRBV12-4, the J call TRBJ2-7, with 9 bases identical to TRBD1. The CDR3 is 13 residues long. With V trimmed by 7 bases and J by 3 bases, 4 bases remained unmatched. The CDR3 coding sequence is TGTGCCAGCAAGTCGACAGGGGGCTACGAGCAGTACTTC. It yields the protein CASKSTGGYEQYF.

Here the CDR3 reads CASSLDGNNQPQHF. CDR3 in DNA: TGCGCCAGCAGCTTGGACGGGAATAATCAGCCCCAGCATTTT. The chain links TRBV5-1 to TRBJ1-5; D is unresolved. Germline loops: CDR1 SGHRS, CDR2 YFSETQ. The CDR3 runs 14 residues. Trimming stripped 0 bases from V and 4 bases from J, with 8 bases between.

The rearrangement links TRBV29-1 to TRBJ2-2, with 7 bases identical to TRBD2. The CDR3 spans 14 residues. Germline V gives CDR1 SQVTM, CDR2 ANQGSEA. V shed 7 bases, J shed 5 bases, and the junction held 10 bases outside the gene matches. The CDR3 DNA reads TGCAGCGGGGGGAGCGGGATGAGGACCGGGGAGCTGTTTTTT. Translated: CSGGSGMRTGELFF.

The genes are TRBV14 and TRBJ2-1; 7 bases are shared with TRBD1. V lost 5 bases, J lost 4 bases, and 8 bases stayed unmatched. The CDR3 spans 15 residues. Germline CDR1 reads SGHDN; CDR2 reads FVKESK. The CDR3 DNA follows: TGTGCCAGCAGCTTCCTACAGGGGATTTACAATGAGCAGTTCTTC. It codes for CASSFLQGIYNEQFF.

This clonotype was seen a single time. The rearrangement joins TRBV14 to TRBJ1-2, with D unresolved. The CDR3 runs to 14 residues. CDR1 and CDR2 (germline): SGHDN, FVKESK. V lost 4 bases to trimming and J lost 6 bases, with 15 bases between them. Written as DNA, the CDR3 is TGTGCCAGCAGCCGCGGCACCTCGTTAAATGGCTACACCTTC. It codes for CASSRGTSLNGYTF.

The V gene is TRBV12-3 or TRBV12-4, the J gene TRBJ2-1; tentative D call: TRBD2 (6 bases). The CDR3 runs 14 residues. The ends were cut back, 5 bases at V and 5 bases at J, with 13 bases in the middle. In nucleotides, the CDR3 is TGTGCCAGCAGTCAGGGACTCGACCACAATGAGCAGTTCTTC. This codes for CASSQGLDHNEQFF.

This rearrangement joins TRBV20-1 to TRBJ1-2; the D is unclear. V shed 3 bases and J shed 7 bases, with 3 bases lying between them. The germline gives CDR1 DFQATT, CDR2 SNEGSKA (reference sequence). The CDR3 extends over 9 amino acids. This CDR3 is CSASLGYTF. The CDR3 DNA follows: TGCAGTGCTAGCCTTGGCTACACCTTC.

The chain uses TRBV7-9 and TRBJ1-2; D is perhaps TRBD1 (5 bases). Between the trimmed V and J ends, which lost 3 bases and 7 bases, there was a span of 12 bases. The germline V gene encodes CDR1 SEHNR and CDR2 FQNEAQ (reference sequence). The CDR3 spans 13 residues. CDR3 bases: TGTGCCAGCAGCTTCCCGCAGGGTCCTGGCTACACCTTC. It is translated as CASSFPQGPGYTF.

V is TRBV2 and J is TRBJ1-3, with TRBD1 matching 7 bases. The V gene's germline CDR1 is SNHLY and CDR2 FYNNEI. Trimming removed 4 bases from V and 4 bases from J; junction bases left unmatched: 4. This CDR3 spans 14 amino acids. CDR3 nucleotides: TGTGCCAGCAGTGGACAGGGAGGAGGAAACACCATATATTTT. Translated: CASSGQGGGNTIYF.

Here the CDR3 reads CASSQPDRDERPYEQYF. Written as DNA, the CDR3 is TGCGCCAGCAGTCAACCCGACAGGGACGAGCGACCCTACGAGCAGTACTTC. V is TRBV23-1 and J is TRBJ2-7; 7 bases are a match to TRBD1. TRBV23-1 carries the ORF label, with uncertain function. The V segment lost 2 bases and the J segment 2 bases; nucleotides outside the gene matches: 12. This CDR3 is 17 amino acids long.

The chain employs TRBV6-5 and TRBJ2-7; D is perhaps TRBD2 (6 bases). The germline gives CDR1 MNHEY, CDR2 SVGAGI. The V and J ends lost 6 bases and 2 bases respectively, with 14 bases between them. CDR3 length equals 14 residues. This CDR3 reads CASSRTISPYEQYF. The CDR3 nucleotides are TGTGCCAGCAGCCGGACTATTTCGCCCTACGAGCAGTACTTC.

The V call is TRBV4-1, the J call TRBJ1-5; 7 bases line up with TRBD1. This CDR3 has 17 amino acids. Germline V gives CDR1 MGHRA, CDR2 YSYEKL. With 4 bases clipped from V and 0 bases from J, the junction kept 9 bases outside the gene matches. The CDR3 here is CASSLTGPRNSNQPQHF. CDR3 in DNA: TGCGCCAGCAGCCTGACAGGGCCCCGAAATAGCAATCAGCCCCAGCATTTT.

The genes are TRBV6-1 and TRBJ1-6; 7 nucleotides align to TRBD1. This CDR3 has 14 amino acids. CDR1 is MNHNS and CDR2 is SASEGT in the germline V gene. The junction had 7 bases not matched to a gene; V was cut back by 7 bases and J by 7 bases. The CDR3 nucleotides are TGTGCCAGCAAAGGCGGACAGGTGAATTCACCCCTCCACTTT. Protein: CASKGGQVNSPLHF.

The rearrangement links TRBV28 to TRBJ2-1; TRBD1 agrees at 10 bases. The germline V gene has CDR1 MDHEN and CDR2 SYDVKM. Trimming cost V 6 bases and J 7 bases; bases outside gene matches: 9. The CDR3 has 15 amino acids. The CDR3 sequence is CASSFRDRGRNEQFF. In DNA, the CDR3 is TGTGCCAGCAGCTTCCGGGACAGGGGAAGGAATGAGCAGTTCTTC.

The chain combines TRBV12-3 or TRBV12-4 with TRBJ1-5; possibly TRBD1 for D (5 bases). There are 15 residues in the CDR3. Deletions cut 6 bases from V and 6 bases from J, with 18 bases between. This CDR3 is CASRPTTDPTQPQHF. CDR3 nucleotides: TGTGCCAGCAGACCAACGACAGACCCCACTCAGCCCCAGCATTTT.

The rearrangement uses TRBV29-1 and TRBJ2-3; D tentatively fits TRBD1 or TRBD2 (5 bases each). There are 12 residues in the CDR3. Per the germline V gene, CDR1 is SQVTM and CDR2 is ANQGSEA. V lost 4 bases, J lost 11 bases, and 16 bases lay in between. CDR3 nucleotide sequence: TGCAGCGTTGCCCCAACGGGGCCCGAGCAGTATTTT. This encodes CSVAPTGPEQYF.

The chain combines TRBV7-8 with TRBJ2-7, with D unresolved. Deletions cut 5 bases from V and 5 bases from J, with 7 bases between. Germline lookup yields CDR1 SGHVS and CDR2 FQNEAQ. The CDR3 contains 11 residues. The CDR3 loop is CASSPAHEQYF. DNA for the CDR3: TGTGCCAGCAGCCCAGCCCACGAGCAGTACTTC.

This clonotype was counted once. The CDR3 reads CSATGGNYNEQFF. CDR3 nucleotide sequence: TGCAGCGCCACTGGGGGAAATTACAATGAGCAGTTCTTC. The J gene is TRBJ2-1, the V gene TRBV29-1; the D gene could be TRBD1 or TRBD2 (5 bases each). The V gene's germline CDR1 is SQVTM and CDR2 ANQGSEA. The V gene lost 7 bases and the J gene lost 4 bases, with 14 bases spanning the gap. The CDR3 runs 13 residues.

CDR3 sequence (DNA): TGTGCCACCAGTGGGGCCGGGTCCCAAGAGGACTACACCTTC. It is translated as CATSGAGSQEDYTF. V is TRBV24-1 and J is TRBJ1-2; no firm D call. Germline V lookup: CDR1 KGHDR, CDR2 SFDVKD. V lost 5 bases to trimming and J lost 10 bases, with 19 bases between them. The CDR3 runs to 14 residues.

The rearrangement links TRBV7-9 to TRBJ2-5, with D uncertain. V was pared by 4 bases and J by 7 bases, with 13 bases between. The V gene's germline CDR1 is SEHNR and CDR2 FQNEAQ (reference sequence). The CDR3 is made up of 13 amino acids. CDR3 amino acids: CASSSGPSLTQYF. The CDR3 region has the DNA TGTGCCAGCAGCTCCGGGCCCTCCTTGACCCAGTACTTC.

This chain joins TRBV2 and TRBJ2-1, with D tentatively TRBD2 (6 bases). The CDR3 is made up of 11 amino acids. In germline, CDR1 is SNHLY, CDR2 FYNNEI. V lost 7 bases and J 9 bases, leaving 10 bases between the germline ends. CDR3 amino acids: CASTGTFEQFF. The CDR3 coding sequence is TGTGCCAGCACCGGGACTTTTGAGCAGTTCTTC.

The genes are TRBV20-1 and TRBJ1-5; no clear D. Trimming stripped 1 base from V and 4 bases from J, with 20 bases between. Germline CDR1 is DFQATT and CDR2 is SNEGSKA (reference sequence). The CDR3 extends over 17 amino acids. Here the CDR3 DNA reads TGCAGTGCTAGAGTACAAACTCTATCCCCCCAAAATCAGCCCCAGCATTTT. Its protein product is CSARVQTLSPQNQPQHF.

The V call is TRBV18, the J call TRBJ2-5; D is possibly TRBD2 (6 bases). V lost 1 base and J lost 4, with 7 bases in between. Germline CDR1 and CDR2: KGHSH and LQKENI. This CDR3 contains 13 residues. The CDR3 nucleotides read TGTGCCAGCTCACCACAGGGAGGAGAGACCCAGTACTTC. This gives the protein CASSPQGGETQYF.

The chain recombines TRBV7-2 with TRBJ2-7, with D tentatively TRBD2 (7 bases). Per the germline V gene, CDR1 is SGHTA and CDR2 is FQGNSA. Trimming left V 1 base short and J 1 base short, with 11 bases between. This CDR3 comprises 15 residues. This CDR3 is CASSLVRGHSYEQYF. DNA of the CDR3: TGTGCCAGCAGCTTAGTGCGGGGGCATTCCTACGAGCAGTACTTC.

The chain employs TRBV29-1 and TRBJ2-2; 10 bases align to TRBD1. Germline lookup yields CDR1 SQVTM and CDR2 ANQGSEA. Trimming at V came to 4 bases and at J to 7 bases, leaving 6 bases not matched to a gene. CDR3 length: 14 residues. CDR3 protein: CSVGLGQGGGELFF. The CDR3 DNA follows: TGCAGCGTTGGCTTAGGACAGGGGGGCGGGGAGCTGTTTTTT.